Following are 2 T cell receptor beta chains from one sample sequenced in a study of T cells in localized non-small cell lung cancer (TCRdb year 2020). Libraries were built with the immunoSEQ multiplex PCR assay. Not all clones reach the TCRdb copy of this immuneACCESS table, which keeps in-frame sequences only. Checked studies attribute under half of the gap to unresolved V genes and leave the rest unexplained. In this sample the table shows about 22,000 clones, around nine tenths of which occur a single time. The ten most abundant clones make up about 23% of the sample. Sequencing used PBMCs, obtained before any cancer treatment. These receptors were taken from a man aged 40-75 years with stage II squamous cell lung carcinoma.

In this sample, this clone turned up once. V and J are TRBV5-1 and TRBJ1-1; D uncertain. Germline-derived CDR1 and CDR2 are SGHRS and YFSETQ. The length of the CDR3 is 13 residues. Between the trimmed V and J ends, which lost 4 bases and 6 bases, there was a span of 13 bases. The CDR3 region is CASSPIDKAEAFF. In DNA, the CDR3 is TGCGCCAGCAGCCCCATTGACAAGGCTGAAGCTTTCTTT.

The chain combines TRBV27 with TRBJ2-7; D remains ambiguous. The ends were cut back, 4 bases at V and 3 bases at J, with 13 bases in the middle. The CDR3 sequence is 14 residues long. Germline assignment: CDR1 MNHEY and CDR2 SMNVEV (reference sequence). In nucleotides, the CDR3 is TGTGCCAGCAGTTCCGGCGGCCCAATCTACGAGCAGTACTTC. Its translation: CASSSGGPIYEQYF.